This T cell receptor (beta chain) was documented in a study of T-cell reconstitution after alpha-beta-depleted transplantation in children. Library preparation (for TCRbeta) was performed with unique molecular identifiers. TCRdb reprocessed the PCR reads via MiXCR and lists one record per CDR3 protein. This table has just over 950,000 distinct CDR3 sequences, roughly 29% appearing once. This clonotype came up many times. This receptor was identified in a boy in the first two years of life who had a stem cell transplant for SCID, so the T cells may come from the graft donor. Sample: PBMCs, mostly from graft donor cells, taken 360 days after TCRalphabeta/CD19-depleted stem cell transplant.

The CDR3 nucleotides are TGTGCCAGCAGCCCAACCCGCGGACGCCCCACCGGGGAGCTGTTTTTT. It is translated as CASSPTRGRPTGELFF. The J gene is TRBJ2-2, the V gene TRBV11-2; D not certain. Trimming left V 5 bases short and J 4 bases short, with 17 bases between. CDR1 and CDR2 (germline): SGHAT, FQNNGV. The CDR3 length is 16 residues.